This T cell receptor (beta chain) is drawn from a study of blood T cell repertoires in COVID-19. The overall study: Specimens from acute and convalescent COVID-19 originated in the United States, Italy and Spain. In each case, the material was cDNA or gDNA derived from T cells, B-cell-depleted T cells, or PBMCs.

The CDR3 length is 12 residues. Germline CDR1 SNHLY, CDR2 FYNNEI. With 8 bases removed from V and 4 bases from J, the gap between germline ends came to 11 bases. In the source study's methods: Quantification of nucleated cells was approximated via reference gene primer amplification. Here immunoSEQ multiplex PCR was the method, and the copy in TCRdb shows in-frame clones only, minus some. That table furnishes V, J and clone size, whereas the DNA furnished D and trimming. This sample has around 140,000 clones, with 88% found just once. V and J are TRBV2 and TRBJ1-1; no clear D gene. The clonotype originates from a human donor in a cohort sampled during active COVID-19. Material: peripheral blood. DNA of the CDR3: TGTGCCAGCGGTCCGGGGTTCACTGAAGCTTTCTTT. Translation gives CASGPGFTEAFF.